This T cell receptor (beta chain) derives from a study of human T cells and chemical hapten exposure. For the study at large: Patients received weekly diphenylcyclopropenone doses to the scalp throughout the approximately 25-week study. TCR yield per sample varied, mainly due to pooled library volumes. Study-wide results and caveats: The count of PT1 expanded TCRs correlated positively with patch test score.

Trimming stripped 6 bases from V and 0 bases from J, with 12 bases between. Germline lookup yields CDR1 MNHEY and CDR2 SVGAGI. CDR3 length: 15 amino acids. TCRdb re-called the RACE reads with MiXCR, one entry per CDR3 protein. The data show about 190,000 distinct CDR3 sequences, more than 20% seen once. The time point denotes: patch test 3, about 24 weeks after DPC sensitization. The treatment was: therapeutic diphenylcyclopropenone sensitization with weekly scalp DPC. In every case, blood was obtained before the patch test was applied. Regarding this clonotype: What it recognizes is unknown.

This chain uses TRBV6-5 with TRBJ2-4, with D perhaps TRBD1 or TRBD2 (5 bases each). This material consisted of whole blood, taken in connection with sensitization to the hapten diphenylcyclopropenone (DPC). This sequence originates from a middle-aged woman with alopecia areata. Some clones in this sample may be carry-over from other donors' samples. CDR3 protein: CASRPAGRAKNIQYF. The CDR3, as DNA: TGTGCCAGCAGGCCCGCAGGGAGAGCCAAAAACATTCAGTACTTC.